Listed below are T cell receptor beta chains from one sample, sequenced in a study of CD8 T cells in Susac syndrome. MiXCR was run by TCRdb on the immunoSEQ multiplex PCR reads, yielding one entry per CDR3 protein. Seen here are approximately 19,000 distinct CDR3 sequences, roughly 95% observed once, and the top ten hold 0.2% to 0.3%. Material: CD8+ T cells from PBMCs. Receptors originate from a human donor in good health. Both conserved end residues are part of each CDR3. A D gene is named only where the DNA matches it firmly. Clone size appears in some rows only: once, few, many, or a class for an expanded clone.

j_gene | abundance | v_gene | d_gene | CDR3nt | CDR3aa
TRBJ2-1 | NA | TRBV7-9 | NA | TGTGCCAGCAGCTCGAGAATCAAGGACCAGTTGGGGCTCTTC | CASSSRIKDQLGLF
TRBJ2-1 | NA | TRBV27 | TRBD2 | TGTGCCAGCGCCCAAGGACTAGCGGGAGAGGGGGCCTACAATGAGCAGTTCTTC | CASAQGLAGEGAYNEQFF
TRBJ2-1 | NA | TRBV4-3 | TRBD2 | TGCGCCAGCAGCCAAGATTCCAGCGGGAGGCTCACCAATGAGCAGTTCTTC | CASSQDSSGRLTNEQFF
TRBJ2-1 | NA | TRBV12-3/TRBV12-4 | TRBD2 | TGTGCCAGCAGCCCAGAGGGACTAGCGGGACTTGATGAGCAGTTCTTC | CASSPEGLAGLDEQFF
TRBJ1-1 | NA | TRBV29-1 | NA | TGCAGCGTTTCTAGAAGACAGGAGATGAACACTGAAGCTTTCTTT | CSVSRRQEMNTEAFF
TRBJ2-5 | NA | TRBV7-9 | TRBD1 | TGTGCCAGCAGCTCCGGACAGGAGGCTCAAGAGACCCAGTACTTC | CASSSGQEAQETQYF
TRBJ2-7 | NA | TRBV10-3 | TRBD1 | TGTGCCATCAGAACCGACAGGGAAGTAGGGGTGCAGTACTTC | CAIRTDREVGVQYF
TRBJ1-2 | NA | TRBV7-9 | TRBD1 | TGTGCCAGCAGCTTTACCGGGACAGGGGGCTCGAACGACTATGGCTACACCTTC | CASSFTGTGGSNDYGYTF
TRBJ2-7 | NA | TRBV14 | NA | TGTGCCAGCAGCCGCTCGACCGTATCGTTGGAGTCGGAGCAGTACTTC | CASSRSTVSLESEQYF
TRBJ2-5 | NA | TRBV24-1 | NA | TGTGCCACCAGTGACACGCGAGCGGAGTTTCAAGAGACCCAGTACTTC | CATSDTRAEFQETQYF
TRBJ2-7 | NA | TRBV29-1 | NA | TGCAGCGTTTGGACAGCCCCGGGTTACGAGCAGTACTTC | CSVWTAPGYEQYF
TRBJ2-7 | once | TRBV7-6 | NA | TGTGCCAGCGGCTTAGGGGCGGGCGAATCCTACGAGCAGTACTTC | CASGLGAGESYEQYF
TRBJ2-7 | NA | TRBV18 | NA | TGTGCCAGCTCACCACCGGGTTACGAGCAGTACTTC | CASSPPGYEQYF
TRBJ2-2 | NA | TRBV20-1 | TRBD1 | TGCAGTGCTAGAGACCTGGACAGGGCGGGGAACACCGGGGAGCTGTTTTTT | CSARDLDRAGNTGELFF
TRBJ2-5 | NA | TRBV2 | NA | TGTGCCAGCAGTGAAGCGGGTACTCTCAGGGCGGACCAAGAGACCCAGTACTTC | CASSEAGTLRADQETQYF
TRBJ2-2 | NA | TRBV7-9 | NA | TGTGCCAGCAGCCCAACGAGCACCGGGGAGCTGTTTTTT | CASSPTSTGELFF
TRBJ2-7 | NA | TRBV6-1 | NA | TGTGCCAGCAGCTTTAGTGGTGGGACCTACGAGCAGTACTTC | CASSFSGGTYEQYF
TRBJ2-3 | NA | TRBV28 | TRBD2 | TGTGCCAGCAGTTTTCGGGCTAGCGGGAGCCGGAGCACAGATACGCAGTATTTT | CASSFRASGSRSTDTQYF
TRBJ2-5 | NA | TRBV3-1 | TRBD2 | TGTGCCAGCAGCCAAGTGGGACTAGCGGGGCAAGAGACCCAGTACTTC | CASSQVGLAGQETQYF
TRBJ2-3 | NA | TRBV6-2/TRBV6-3 | NA | TGTGCCAGCAGAGGAGATACGCAGTATTTT | CASRGDTQYF